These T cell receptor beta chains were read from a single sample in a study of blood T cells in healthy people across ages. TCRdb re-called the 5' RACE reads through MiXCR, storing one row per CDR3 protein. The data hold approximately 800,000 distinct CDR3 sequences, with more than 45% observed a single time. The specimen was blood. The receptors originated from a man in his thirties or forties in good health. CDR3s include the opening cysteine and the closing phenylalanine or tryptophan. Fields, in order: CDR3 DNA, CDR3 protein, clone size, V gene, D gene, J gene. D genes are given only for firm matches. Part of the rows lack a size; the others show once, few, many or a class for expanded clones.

CDR3 DNA: TGTGCCAGCTCACTGGAGGGACGGACGAACTCTGAAGCTTTCTTT
CDR3 protein: CASSLEGRTNSEAFF
clone size: .
V gene: TRBV18
D gene: .
J gene: TRBJ1-1

CDR3 DNA: TGTGCCATCGAGAGCGGGAGAGGGACAGATACGCAGTATTTT
CDR3 protein: CAIESGRGTDTQYF
clone size: .
V gene: TRBV10-3
D gene: TRBD2
J gene: TRBJ2-3

CDR3 DNA: TGTGCCAGCAGGAGACAGGGGGAGAATTCACCCCTCCACTTT
CDR3 protein: CASRRQGENSPLHF
clone size: few
V gene: TRBV12-3/TRBV12-4
D gene: TRBD1
J gene: TRBJ1-6

CDR3 DNA: TGTGCCAGCAGCTTAGATAGGGCCACCACCTATGGCTACACCTTC
CDR3 protein: CASSLDRATTYGYTF
clone size: few
V gene: TRBV7-9
D gene: .
J gene: TRBJ1-2

CDR3 DNA: TGTGCCAGCAGTAAACCGCCGACCTACGAGCAGTACTTC
CDR3 protein: CASSKPPTYEQYF
clone size: few
V gene: TRBV27
D gene: .
J gene: TRBJ2-7

CDR3 DNA: TGTGCCATCGGAACCCGGGACGGACACTACGAGCAGTACTTC
CDR3 protein: CAIGTRDGHYEQYF
clone size: few
V gene: TRBV10-3
D gene: .
J gene: TRBJ2-7

CDR3 DNA: TGTGCCAGCAAAGGGGGGACAGGGAATGAAAAACTGTTTTTT
CDR3 protein: CASKGGTGNEKLFF
clone size: .
V gene: TRBV12-3/TRBV12-4
D gene: TRBD1
J gene: TRBJ1-4

CDR3 DNA: TGTGCCACGGGACTGCGGCCAGAGACCCAGTACTTC
CDR3 protein: CATGLRPETQYF
clone size: .
V gene: TRBV2
D gene: .
J gene: TRBJ2-5

CDR3 DNA: TGCAGCGTTGAACTAGCGGCACACTCCTACAATGAGCAGTTCTTC
CDR3 protein: CSVELAAHSYNEQFF
clone size: .
V gene: TRBV29-1
D gene: TRBD2
J gene: TRBJ2-1

CDR3 DNA: TGTGCCAGCAGTTTAGTGCGGATTGCAGGATCCTACGAGCAGTACTTC
CDR3 protein: CASSLVRIAGSYEQYF
clone size: .
V gene: TRBV12-3/TRBV12-4
D gene: .
J gene: TRBJ2-7

CDR3 DNA: TGCGCCAGCAGCCAAGAAGCGGACGGGAGTTACGAGCAGTACTTC
CDR3 protein: CASSQEADGSYEQYF
clone size: .
V gene: TRBV4-3
D gene: .
J gene: TRBJ2-7

CDR3 DNA: TGCAGTGTTGGGGCAACTAGCCGGGAGGATACGCAGTATTTT
CDR3 protein: CSVGATSREDTQYF
clone size: .
V gene: TRBV20-1
D gene: .
J gene: TRBJ2-3

CDR3 DNA: TGTGCCAGCAGCTTACCACGAGCGGGAAATTACGAGCAGTACTTC
CDR3 protein: CASSLPRAGNYEQYF
clone size: few
V gene: TRBV7-2
D gene: TRBD2
J gene: TRBJ2-7

CDR3 DNA: TGCAGTGCTAGATCGCGACTAGACCCCTCGCAGTATTTT
CDR3 protein: CSARSRLDPSQYF
clone size: few
V gene: TRBV20-1
D gene: .
J gene: TRBJ2-3

CDR3 DNA: TGTGCCAGCAGCTTAGGACTAGCGGGAGATCGCGAAAACATTCAGTACTTC
CDR3 protein: CASSLGLAGDRENIQYF
clone size: .
V gene: TRBV5-5
D gene: TRBD2
J gene: TRBJ2-4

CDR3 DNA: TGTGCCAGCAGCTTACAGGCAGACTATGGCTACACCTTC
CDR3 protein: CASSLQADYGYTF
clone size: .
V gene: TRBV7-2
D gene: .
J gene: TRBJ1-2

CDR3 DNA: TGCAGTGCTAGAGATAGGGGACTAGCGGGAGAGAACACCGGGGAGCTGTTTTTT
CDR3 protein: CSARDRGLAGENTGELFF
clone size: .
V gene: TRBV20-1
D gene: TRBD2
J gene: TRBJ2-2

CDR3 DNA: TGTGCCAGCAGTTACATCCAGCGGGCGCCCCAAGAGACCCAGTACTTC
CDR3 protein: CASSYIQRAPQETQYF
clone size: .
V gene: TRBV6-6
D gene: .
J gene: TRBJ2-5

CDR3 DNA: TGTGCCGCTGGACCGGGACAATCCTACGAGCAGTACTTC
CDR3 protein: CAAGPGQSYEQYF
clone size: .
V gene: TRBV24-1
D gene: .
J gene: TRBJ2-7

CDR3 DNA: TGTGCCAGCAGCCCCATCGACACTCTGTTCCAGCAGTACTTC
CDR3 protein: CASSPIDTLFQQYF
clone size: .
V gene: TRBV7-9
D gene: .
J gene: TRBJ2-5

CDR3 DNA: TGCAGCGTTGATTCTCCGACAAGAAATAGGCAGTTCTTC
CDR3 protein: CSVDSPTRNRQFF
clone size: .
V gene: TRBV29-1
D gene: .
J gene: TRBJ2-1

CDR3 DNA: TGTGTCAGCAGGCCCATGGCGGTGGCAGATACGCAGTATTTT
CDR3 protein: CVSRPMAVADTQYF
clone size: .
V gene: TRBV7-2
D gene: .
J gene: TRBJ2-3

CDR3 DNA: TGTGCCAGCAGCCAAGATGGGGACAGGGGAGAAGAGACCCAGTACTTC
CDR3 protein: CASSQDGDRGEETQYF
clone size: .
V gene: TRBV4-2
D gene: TRBD1
J gene: TRBJ2-5

CDR3 DNA: TGTGCCAGCAGTCCCCTCAACCCCGGTATAGGTGGGCAGTACTTC
CDR3 protein: CASSPLNPGIGGQYF
clone size: .
V gene: TRBV6-2/TRBV6-3
D gene: .
J gene: TRBJ2-5

CDR3 DNA: TGCAGTGCTAGAGATCTTAAAGGGGACCAAGAGACCCAGTACTTC
CDR3 protein: CSARDLKGDQETQYF
clone size: few
V gene: TRBV20-1
D gene: .
J gene: TRBJ2-5

CDR3 DNA: TGCAGCGCCCTACTGGTATCTCTAGATACGCAGTATTTT
CDR3 protein: CSALLVSLDTQYF
clone size: .
V gene: TRBV29-1
D gene: .
J gene: TRBJ2-3

CDR3 DNA: TGCAGTGCTAGTCTTCGGGCCCAAGAGACCCAGTCCTTC
CDR3 protein: CSASLRAQETQSF
clone size: once
V gene: TRBV20-1
D gene: .
J gene: TRBJ2-5

CDR3 DNA: TGTGCCAGCAGCTGGGCCCCCTCCTACGAGCAGTACTTC
CDR3 protein: CASSWAPSYEQYF
clone size: .
V gene: TRBV5-4
D gene: .
J gene: TRBJ2-7

CDR3 DNA: TGTGCCACCAGTGACTTGAATGGGGAAGAGACCCAGTACTTC
CDR3 protein: CATSDLNGEETQYF
clone size: .
V gene: TRBV24-1
D gene: .
J gene: TRBJ2-5

CDR3 DNA: TGCAGTGCTGGGCTAGCGGGGGGGCATGAGCAGTTCTTC
CDR3 protein: CSAGLAGGHEQFF
clone size: few
V gene: TRBV20-1
D gene: TRBD2
J gene: TRBJ2-1

CDR3 DNA: TGTGCCAGCAGTTGGACAGGCACTGAAGCTTTCTTT
CDR3 protein: CASSWTGTEAFF
clone size: few
V gene: TRBV2
D gene: TRBD1
J gene: TRBJ1-1

CDR3 DNA: TGTGCCAGCAGTCCCGTACCCGGGGGCACTGAAGCTTTCTTT
CDR3 protein: CASSPVPGGTEAFF
clone size: .
V gene: TRBV12-3/TRBV12-4
D gene: .
J gene: TRBJ1-1

CDR3 DNA: TGTGCCAGCAGCCAAGACCTCCCGGCGGGAGAGGGCTATGGCTACACCTTC
CDR3 protein: CASSQDLPAGEGYGYTF
clone size: once
V gene: TRBV4-2
D gene: .
J gene: TRBJ1-2